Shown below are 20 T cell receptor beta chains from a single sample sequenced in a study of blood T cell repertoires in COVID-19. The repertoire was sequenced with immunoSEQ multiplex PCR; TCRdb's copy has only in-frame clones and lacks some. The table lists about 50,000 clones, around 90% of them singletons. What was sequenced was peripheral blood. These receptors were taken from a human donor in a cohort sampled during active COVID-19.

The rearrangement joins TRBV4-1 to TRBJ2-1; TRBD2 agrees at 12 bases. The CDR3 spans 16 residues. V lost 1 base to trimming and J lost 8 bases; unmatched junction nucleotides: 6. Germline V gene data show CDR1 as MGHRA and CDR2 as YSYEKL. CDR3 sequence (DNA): TGCGCCAGCAGCCAAGGTACTAGCGGGAGGCCCCATGAGCAGTTCTTC. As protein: CASSQGTSGRPHEQFF.

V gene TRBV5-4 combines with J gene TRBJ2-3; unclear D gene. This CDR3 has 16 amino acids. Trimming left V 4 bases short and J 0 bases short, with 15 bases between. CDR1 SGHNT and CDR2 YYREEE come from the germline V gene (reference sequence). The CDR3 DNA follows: TGTGCCAGCAGCACCAACAGCTTTATAAGCACAGATACGCAGTATTTT. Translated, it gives CASSTNSFISTDTQYF.

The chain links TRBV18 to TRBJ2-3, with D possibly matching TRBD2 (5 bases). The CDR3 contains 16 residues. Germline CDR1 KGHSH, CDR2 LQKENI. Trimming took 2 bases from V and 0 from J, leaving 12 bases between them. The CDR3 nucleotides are TGTGCCAGCTCACCAATTTGGGAGAGTAGCACAGATACGCAGTATTTT. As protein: CASSPIWESSTDTQYF. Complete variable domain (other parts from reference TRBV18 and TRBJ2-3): NAGVMQNPRHLVRRRGQEARLRCSPMKGHSHVYWYRQLPEEGLKFMVYLQKENIIDESGMPKERFSAEFPKEGPSILRIQQVVRGDSAAYFCASSPIWESSTDTQYFGPGTRLTVL.

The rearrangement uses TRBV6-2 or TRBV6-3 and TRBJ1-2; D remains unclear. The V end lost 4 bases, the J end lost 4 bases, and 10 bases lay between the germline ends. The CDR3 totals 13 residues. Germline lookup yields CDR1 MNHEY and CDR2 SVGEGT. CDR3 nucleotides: TGTGCCAGCAGTTCGGAAAGACTCTATGGCTACACCTTC. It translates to CASSSERLYGYTF.

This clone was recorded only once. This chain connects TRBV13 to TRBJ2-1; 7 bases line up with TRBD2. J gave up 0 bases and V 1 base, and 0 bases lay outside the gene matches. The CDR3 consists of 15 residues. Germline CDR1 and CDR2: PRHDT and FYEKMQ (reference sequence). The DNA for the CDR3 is TGTGCCAGCAGCTTAGCGGGAGGCTCCTACAATGAGCAGTTCTTC. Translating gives CASSLAGGSYNEQFF.

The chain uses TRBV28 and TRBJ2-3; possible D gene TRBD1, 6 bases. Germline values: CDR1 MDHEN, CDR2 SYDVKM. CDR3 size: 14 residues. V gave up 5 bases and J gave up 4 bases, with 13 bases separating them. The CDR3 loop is CASSPLQGADTQYF. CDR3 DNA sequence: TGTGCCAGCAGTCCGCTACAGGGTGCAGATACGCAGTATTTT.

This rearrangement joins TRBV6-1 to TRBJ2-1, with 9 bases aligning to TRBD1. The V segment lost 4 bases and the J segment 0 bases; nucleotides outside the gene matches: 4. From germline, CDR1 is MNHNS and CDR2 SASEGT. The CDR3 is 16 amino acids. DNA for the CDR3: TGTGCCAGCAGTGCCCGGGACAGGGCCTCCTACAATGAGCAGTTCTTC. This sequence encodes CASSARDRASYNEQFF.

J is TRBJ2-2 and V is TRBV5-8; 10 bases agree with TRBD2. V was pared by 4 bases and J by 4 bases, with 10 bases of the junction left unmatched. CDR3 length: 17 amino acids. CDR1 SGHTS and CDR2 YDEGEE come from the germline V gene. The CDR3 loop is CASSHTGTSVITGELFF. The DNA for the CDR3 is TGTGCCAGCAGCCACACCGGGACTAGCGTTATCACCGGGGAGCTGTTTTTT.

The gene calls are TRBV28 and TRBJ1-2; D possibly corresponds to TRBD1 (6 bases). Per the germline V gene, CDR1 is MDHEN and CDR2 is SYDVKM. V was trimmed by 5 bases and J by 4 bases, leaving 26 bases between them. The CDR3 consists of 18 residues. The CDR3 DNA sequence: TGTGCCAGCAGTCCCTCTAGGGGGGGAAGGGTTTACGGCTATGGCTACACCTTC. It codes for CASSPSRGGRVYGYGYTF.

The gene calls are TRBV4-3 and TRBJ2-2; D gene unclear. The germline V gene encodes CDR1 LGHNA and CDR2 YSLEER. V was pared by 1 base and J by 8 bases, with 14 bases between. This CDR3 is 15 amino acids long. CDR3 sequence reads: CASSQGSSRVGELFF. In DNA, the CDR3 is TGCGCCAGCAGCCAAGGAAGTAGCCGGGTTGGGGAGCTGTTTTTT.

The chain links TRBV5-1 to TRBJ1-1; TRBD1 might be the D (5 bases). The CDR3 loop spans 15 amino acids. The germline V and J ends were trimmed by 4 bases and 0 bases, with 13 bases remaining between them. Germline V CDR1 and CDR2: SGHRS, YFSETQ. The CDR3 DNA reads TGCGCCAGCAGCCCGGAGCGGGGGTTGAACACTGAAGCTTTCTTT. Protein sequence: CASSPERGLNTEAFF.

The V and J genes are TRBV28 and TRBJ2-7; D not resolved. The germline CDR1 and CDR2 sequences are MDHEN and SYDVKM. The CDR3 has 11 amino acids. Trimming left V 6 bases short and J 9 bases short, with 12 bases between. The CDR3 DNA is TGTGCCAGCAGCCTCGGGTGGGTGCAGTACTTC. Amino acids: CASSLGWVQYF. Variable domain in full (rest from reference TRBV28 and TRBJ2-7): DVKVTQSSRYLVKRTGEKVFLECVQDMDHENMFWYRQDPGLGLRLIYFSYDVKMKEKGDIPEGYSVSREKKERFSLILESASTNQTSMYLCASSLGWVQYFGPGTRLTVT.

The CDR3 DNA follows: TGTGCCAGCAGTTACACGGCCTCGGAGGGGGAGCTGTTTTTT. The encoded protein is CASSYTASEGELFF. This chain connects TRBV6-6 to TRBJ2-2; D ambiguous. This CDR3 region has 14 residues. V lost 2 bases, J lost 8 bases, and 12 bases lay in between. Germline V gives CDR1 MNHNY, CDR2 SVGAGI (reference sequence).

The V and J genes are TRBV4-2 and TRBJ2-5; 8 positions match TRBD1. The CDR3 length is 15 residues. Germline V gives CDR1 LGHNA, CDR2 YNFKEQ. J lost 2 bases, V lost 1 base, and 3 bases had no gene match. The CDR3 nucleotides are TGTGCCAGCAGCCAAGTTGGACAGGGTCAAGAGACCCAGTACTTC. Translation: CASSQVGQGQETQYF.

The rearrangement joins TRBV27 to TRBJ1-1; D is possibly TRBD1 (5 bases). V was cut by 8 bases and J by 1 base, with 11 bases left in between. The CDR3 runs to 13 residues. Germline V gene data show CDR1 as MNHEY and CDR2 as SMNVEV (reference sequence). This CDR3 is CASRHRPNTEAFF. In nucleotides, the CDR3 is TGTGCCAGCCGTCACAGGCCGAACACTGAAGCTTTCTTT.

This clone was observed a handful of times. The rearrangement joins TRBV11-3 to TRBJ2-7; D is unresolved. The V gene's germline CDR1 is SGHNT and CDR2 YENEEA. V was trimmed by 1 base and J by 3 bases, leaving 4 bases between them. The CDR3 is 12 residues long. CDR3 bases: TGTGCCAGCAGCTTAGTCCTCTACGAGCAGTACGTC. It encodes CASSLVLYEQYV.

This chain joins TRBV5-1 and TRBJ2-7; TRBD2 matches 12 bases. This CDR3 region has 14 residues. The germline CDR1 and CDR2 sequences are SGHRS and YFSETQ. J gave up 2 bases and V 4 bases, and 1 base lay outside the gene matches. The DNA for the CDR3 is TGCGCCAGCAGCCTAGCGGGGGGGGCCTACGAGCAGTACTTC. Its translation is CASSLAGGAYEQYF. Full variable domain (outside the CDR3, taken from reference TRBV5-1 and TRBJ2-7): KAGVTQTPRYLIKTRGQQVTLSCSPISGHRSVSWYQQTPGQGLQFLFEYFSETQRNKGNFPGRFSGRQFSNSRSEMNVSTLELGDSALYLCASSLAGGAYEQYFGPGTRLTVT.

The DNA for the CDR3 is TGTGCCAGCAGCCCTCGGAGGACGGTCACTGAAGCTTTCTTT. Its protein product is CASSPRRTVTEAFF. V usage is TRBV11-2 and J usage is TRBJ1-1; D not resolved. The length of the CDR3 is 14 residues. The ends were cut back, 5 bases at V and 4 bases at J, with 14 bases in the middle. The germline V gene encodes CDR1 SGHAT and CDR2 FQNNGV. Combining the CDR3 with reference TRBV11-2 and TRBJ1-1 gives the whole variable domain EAGVAQSPRYKIIEKRQSVAFWCNPISGHATLYWYQQILGQGPKLLIQFQNNGVVDDSQLPKDRFSAERLKGVDSTLKIQPAKLEDSAVYLCASSPRRTVTEAFFGQGTRLTVV.

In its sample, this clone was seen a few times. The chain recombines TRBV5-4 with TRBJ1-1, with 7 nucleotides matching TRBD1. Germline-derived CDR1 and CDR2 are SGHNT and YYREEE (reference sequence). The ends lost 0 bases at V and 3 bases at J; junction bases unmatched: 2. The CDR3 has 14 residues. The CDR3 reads CASSLAGTDTEAFF. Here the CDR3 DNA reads TGTGCCAGCAGCTTGGCCGGGACAGACACTGAAGCTTTCTTT.

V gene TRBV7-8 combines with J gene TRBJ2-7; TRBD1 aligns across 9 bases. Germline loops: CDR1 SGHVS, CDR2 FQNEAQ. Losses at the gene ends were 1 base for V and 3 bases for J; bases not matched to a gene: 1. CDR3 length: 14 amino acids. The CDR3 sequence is CASSLGGQGYEQYF. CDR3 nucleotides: TGTGCCAGCAGCTTAGGGGGACAGGGCTACGAGCAGTACTTC.